The rows below give T cell receptor beta chains drawn from one sample of a study of blood T cell repertoires in COVID-19. TCRdb's table, derived via immunoSEQ multiplex PCR, lists solely in-frame clones and lacks some. The sample shows more than 200,000 clones, around 88% of them seen only once. Sequenced input: peripheral blood. The origin of the receptors is a man aged 80 or over with acute or convalescent COVID-19. Both conserved end residues are part of each CDR3. Clone sizes are given selectively: once, few, many, or a class where the clone is expanded.

V: TRBV4-2; size: .; J: TRBJ2-2; CDR3: CASSQDPSGGFNTGELFF
V: TRBV18; size: .; J: TRBJ2-7; CDR3: CASSLRTSGSNEQYF
V: TRBV10-3; size: once; J: TRBJ1-5; CDR3: CAISEDSQNQPQHF
V: TRBV5-1; size: .; J: TRBJ2-3; CDR3: CASSLGLVVDTQYF
V: TRBV5-1; size: .; J: TRBJ2-5; CDR3: CASSSTARRLQETQYF
V: TRBV5-6; size: .; J: TRBJ2-5; CDR3: CASSSLTGSQETQYF
V: TRBV7-2; size: .; J: TRBJ1-2; CDR3: CASSLGGTDGYTF
V: TRBV7-2; size: .; J: TRBJ1-2; CDR3: CASSLAVTAPNYGYTF
V: TRBV5-4; size: .; J: TRBJ2-5; CDR3: CASSLPNPGETQYF
V: TRBV5-6; size: few; J: TRBJ1-1; CDR3: CASSLALEGTTEAFF
V: TRBV7-3; size: .; J: TRBJ2-1; CDR3: CASSLNGLAGGNNEQFF
V: TRBV28; size: .; J: TRBJ2-7; CDR3: CASSTGLAGSRYEQYF
V: TRBV5-1; size: .; J: TRBJ2-7; CDR3: CASSLDAGAFEQYF
V: TRBV6-5; size: .; J: TRBJ2-3; CDR3: CASRGSLAGGSTQYF
V: TRBV11-2; size: .; J: TRBJ1-2; CDR3: CASSRQDYGYTF
V: TRBV6-5; size: once; J: TRBJ2-2; CDR3: CASTGDRVYTGELFF
V: TRBV4-3; size: .; J: TRBJ1-4; CDR3: CASSQPGQFEKLFF
V: TRBV18; size: .; J: TRBJ2-7; CDR3: CASSRDIYEQYF
V: TRBV6-5; size: .; J: TRBJ1-3; CDR3: CASRRGQGHTIYF
V: TRBV6-6; size: once; J: TRBJ2-7; CDR3: CASTSSGTSGSYEQYF
V: TRBV6-2/TRBV6-3; size: .; J: TRBJ2-3; CDR3: CASSPIAGAGRDTQYF
V: TRBV28; size: .; J: TRBJ1-2; CDR3: CASSLDRGPAGYTF
V: TRBV19; size: .; J: TRBJ1-2; CDR3: CASSYRAGLSGYTF
V: TRBV19; size: .; J: TRBJ2-1; CDR3: CASSPGGAPPNEQFF
V: TRBV7-2; size: .; J: TRBJ2-1; CDR3: CASSLLAGEVDEQFF
V: TRBV13; size: few; J: TRBJ1-1; CDR3: CASRDRDRGNTEAFF
V: TRBV7-2; size: .; J: TRBJ2-2; CDR3: CASSLVVGTGELFF
V: TRBV28; size: .; J: TRBJ2-7; CDR3: CASTAMRQGASYEQYF
V: TRBV7-9; size: .; J: TRBJ2-5; CDR3: CASSLIGRGRQETQYF
V: TRBV28; size: few; J: TRBJ2-2; CDR3: CASSPRGQANTGELFF
V: TRBV28; size: once; J: TRBJ2-7; CDR3: CASSFVVGHHYEQYF
V: TRBV28; size: few; J: TRBJ1-1; CDR3: CASSLPGQRNTEAFF
V: TRBV6-9; size: .; J: TRBJ2-5; CDR3: CASSSPGTGQATQYF
V: TRBV12-5; size: few; J: TRBJ1-1; CDR3: CASGEGREAFF
V: TRBV10-3; size: .; J: TRBJ2-7; CDR3: CAISESTSGTYEQYF
V: TRBV6-6; size: once; J: TRBJ1-5; CDR3: CASSYWRDYSNQPQHF
V: TRBV6-6; size: .; J: TRBJ1-4; CDR3: CASSRTGAAEKLFF
V: TRBV3-1/TRBV3-2; size: .; J: TRBJ2-6; CDR3: CASSQELVRPASGANVLTF
V: TRBV13; size: .; J: TRBJ1-6; CDR3: CASSLGRGRSPLHF
V: TRBV9; size: .; J: TRBJ1-1; CDR3: CASTRTPGGYTEAFF
V: TRBV10-2; size: once; J: TRBJ1-4; CDR3: CASSETGFTNEKLFF
V: TRBV14; size: .; J: TRBJ2-7; CDR3: CASSQGLFDKTYEQYF
V: TRBV20-1; size: .; J: TRBJ1-1; CDR3: CSAIDRGFGTEAFF
V: TRBV4-3; size: .; J: TRBJ2-7; CDR3: CASSPGLASSSYEQYF
V: TRBV11-2; size: .; J: TRBJ2-1; CDR3: CASSLAVEQFF
V: TRBV7-3; size: .; J: TRBJ1-6; CDR3: CASSLSGQNNSPLHF
V: TRBV6-1; size: .; J: TRBJ1-5; CDR3: CASSEPLYSNQPQHF
V: TRBV24-1; size: .; J: TRBJ1-5; CDR3: CATSDPSGQGNQPQHF
V: TRBV11-2; size: .; J: TRBJ1-5; CDR3: CASSFRQQSQGQPQHF
V: TRBV29-1; size: .; J: TRBJ2-1; CDR3: CSVRTGTVYNEQFF
V: TRBV5-6; size: .; J: TRBJ2-7; CDR3: CASSLLGRDHYEQYF
V: TRBV6-5; size: .; J: TRBJ1-6; CDR3: CASRRTGTGHSPLHF